Presented here are 10 T cell receptor beta chains from one specimen sequenced in a study of cytomegalovirus exposure and HLA in healthy donors. 13 Jbeta primers and 60 Vbeta primers were used for the PCR. Repertoires were generated with immunoSEQ multiplex PCR, while TCRdb's copy carries only in-frame clones and drops some. Here the sample spans fewer than 350,000 clones, 70% to 90% being singletons. The sequencing input was PBMCs. These receptors were collected from a young woman in good health and CMV-seronegative.

The chain is built from TRBV9 and TRBJ2-3, with 10 nucleotides matching TRBD1. The CDR3 runs 14 residues. The germline V gene encodes CDR1 SGDLS and CDR2 YYNGEE. The trim removed 4 bases at V and 4 bases at J, leaving 3 bases unmatched. This CDR3 is CASSFGQGADTQYF. The CDR3 DNA reads as TGTGCCAGCAGCTTCGGACAGGGGGCAGATACGCAGTATTTT.

The chain links TRBV10-3 to TRBJ2-7; TRBD1 is a possible D gene (6 bases). Germline loops: CDR1 ENHRY, CDR2 SYGVKD. Trimming cost V 3 bases and J 4 bases, with 16 bases left between them. This CDR3 is built from 15 residues. The DNA of the CDR3 is TGTGCCATCAGTGATCAGGGGCGCCCCGTATACGAGCAGTACTTC. Translated: CAISDQGRPVYEQYF.

The chain combines TRBV5-5 with TRBJ2-5; D may be TRBD2 (6 bases). V was shortened by 1 base and J by 2 bases, with 18 bases between the two germline ends. Germline assignment: CDR1 SGHKS and CDR2 YYEKEE (reference sequence). The length of the CDR3 is 17 residues. For the CDR3, the DNA is TGTGCCAGCAGCTTGTACTCGTTCGGGAGCGGACAAGAGACCCAGTACTTC. Amino acid sequence: CASSLYSFGSGQETQYF.

V usage is TRBV9 and J usage is TRBJ2-1; 13 nucleotides agree with TRBD2. The CDR3 contains 17 residues. In germline, CDR1 is SGDLS, CDR2 YYNGEE. Trimming took 3 bases from V and 1 from J; bases not matched to a gene: 4. The CDR3 spells CASSARLAGGSYNEQFF. Here the CDR3 DNA reads TGTGCCAGCAGCGCCCGACTAGCGGGGGGTTCCTACAATGAGCAGTTCTTC.

The table lists this clone with many counts. The rearrangement uses TRBV18 and TRBJ2-2; D is unresolved. The V end lost 3 bases, the J end lost 5 bases, and 13 bases lay between the germline ends. The CDR3 runs to 15 residues. Looked up from germline, CDR1 is KGHSH and CDR2 is LQKENI. The CDR3 loop reads CASSPIELETGELFF. The DNA of the CDR3 is TGTGCCAGCTCACCCATAGAGCTTGAGACCGGGGAGCTGTTTTTT.

The rearrangement uses TRBV7-7 and TRBJ2-5; 13 nucleotides align to TRBD2. This CDR3 spans 18 amino acids. From germline, CDR1 is SSHAT and CDR2 FNYEAQ (reference sequence). Germline trimming cut 4 bases from V and 5 bases from J; bases unmatched to any gene: 13. This CDR3 is CASSSSLAGGPVVETQYF. The DNA for the CDR3 is TGTGCCAGCAGCTCCTCACTAGCGGGGGGGCCCGTCGTGGAGACCCAGTACTTC.

V and J are TRBV5-3 and TRBJ1-1; D is undetermined. TRBV5-3 is an ORF; its function is uncertain. The ends were cut back, 0 bases at V and 0 bases at J, with 12 bases in the middle. The length of the CDR3 is 16 residues. This CDR3 is CARSLARGAMNTEAFF. DNA for the CDR3: TGTGCCAGAAGCTTGGCGCGGGGTGCCATGAACACTGAAGCTTTCTTT.

The sample holds one count of this clone. The V and J genes are TRBV5-5 and TRBJ2-1, with a tentative D call TRBD2 (7 bases). V was pared by 4 bases and J by 4 bases, with 18 bases between. Germline assignment: CDR1 SGHKS and CDR2 YYEKEE (reference sequence). This CDR3 region has 16 residues. The DNA of the CDR3 is TGTGCCAGCAGCCTAACGGGGGGCCCACTGTACAATGAGCAGTTCTTC. This sequence encodes CASSLTGGPLYNEQFF.

This chain uses TRBV27 with TRBJ1-2, with 9 positions matching TRBD1. V dropped 6 bases and J dropped 5; count of bases not matched to a gene: 13. Germline V CDR1 and CDR2: MNHEY, SMNVEV (reference sequence). CDR3 length equals 16 residues. CDR3 residues: CASSPAWTGDGYGYTF. The DNA of the CDR3 is TGTGCCAGCAGCCCCGCTTGGACAGGGGATGGGTATGGCTACACCTTC.

V and J are TRBV30 and TRBJ1-4; 8 bases are shared with TRBD1. The CDR3 consists of 16 residues. V was pared by 5 bases and J by 10 bases, with 18 bases of the junction left unmatched. Per germline, CDR1 GTSNPN and CDR2 SVGIG (reference sequence). CDR3 nucleotides: TGTGCCTGGTCTCCGGGACAGGACTATTCCGGGGGAAAACTGTTTTTT. It translates to CAWSPGQDYSGGKLFF.